This T cell receptor delta chain stems from a study of Vδ1+ human thymocytes. Sequences come from RNA converted to cDNA by reverse transcription. Pooled V-gene forward primers with one constant-region reverse primer generated the CDR3 amplicons by multiplex PCR. TCRdb re-called the multiplex PCR reads using CATT. There are some 54,000 delta-chain clones in the sample; more than 15% occur only once, and roughly 0.46% lies in the top ten. Study-wide points: Thymic TRG and TRD repertoires appeared highly polyclonal.

This clone was seen only a few times. Its antigen remains unknown. V was pared by 0 bases and J by 3 bases, with 14 bases of the junction left unmatched. CDR1 is TSWWSYY, CDR2 QGS, per germline. The CDR3 is made up of 20 amino acids. The chain employs TRDV1 and TRDJ1, with 12 bases aligning to TRDD3. The TCR originated in a boy less than two years old who had congenital heart surgery. The sequenced material came from Vdelta1+ gamma-delta thymocytes from the thymus. As to subset: FACS-sorted CD3+ TCRalphabeta- TCRVdelta1+ TCRVdelta2- thymocytes. The CDR3 loop is CALGELGKGLLGDTADKLIF. The CDR3 DNA reads as TGTGCTCTTGGGGAACTAGGAAAGGGGTTACTGGGGGATACTGCCGATAAACTCATCTTT.